The source of this TCR beta chain is a study of T-cell memory formation after mild COVID-19 (dated by TCRdb to the early 2020s). As for the study more broadly: TCR sequence clusters from the two donors were found to be largely donor specific. T-cell clones expanding and contracting after mild COVID-19 in two donors were tracked by longitudinal TCRalpha and TCRbeta repertoire sequencing. Two young, previously healthy adult volunteers, one female and one male, were included in the cohort.

Results the study describes overall, beyond this receptor: Contracting CD4+ clones were found mainly in CM and EM memory subsets, while CD8+ clones were enriched in EMRA. Only two mild cases were covered in the study, and larger cohorts including severe cases with pre-infection samples were considered necessary. Some responding clones were found in pre-infection memory, which suggests that pre-existing cross-reactive memory T cells took part in the SARS-CoV-2 response. Balanced CD4/CD8 phenotypes were observed for clones contracting from day 15 to 85, whereas a bias towards CD4+ was observed for a second wave of clones expanding from day 15 to 37. SARS-CoV-2 specificity was not confirmed for the second-wave clones peaking on day 37.

PBMCs were isolated by Ficoll-Paque density gradient centrifugation. Only a few counts were recorded for this clonotype. The clone's antigen remains unknown. It has no much larger one-base neighbor in the sample; base qualities were not kept. CDR1 and CDR2 (SGHAT, FQDESV) derive from the germline V gene (reference sequence). Trimming at the junction amounts to 4 bases on V and 0 bases on J, and the germline ends lie 13 bases apart. Including the terminal cysteine and phenylalanine, the CDR3 comprises 15 residues. Just CDR3 DNA is preserved here, 45 bases in frame from base 1. Data came from an Illumina NovaSeq 6000. Using 5'RACE with constant-segment primers, TCRalpha and TCRbeta cDNA libraries were constructed, with sample barcodes and unique molecular identifiers added in the process. Trizol reagent was used to extract RNA from every sample. Amplification of the libraries took two PCR steps, and the second step added a second sample barcode plus Illumina TruSeq adapters. Libraries were sequenced on an Illumina NovaSeq with 2 x 150 bp paired-end reads. In the source study's methods: Reads were demultiplexed and collapsed into UMI-guided consensus sequences with migec v1.2.7. With mixcr v2.1.11, UMI consensuses were aligned to TRA and TRB V and J templates and assembled into clonotypes. Expanded or contracted clonotypes were those called significant by both edgeR and NoisET, with noise models trained on biological replicates. For edgeR calls, a false discovery rate-adjusted p below 0.01 and a log2 fold-change threshold of 1 were applied. As an exploratory analysis of dynamics, max-normalized trajectories of the 1000 most abundant clonotypes were examined by PCA with hierarchical clustering. Separately sequenced CD4+ and CD8+ repertoires were used to assign the CD4 or CD8 phenotype of responding clones. TCRdb trimmed the raw reads at Q25, called clones with MiXCR and kept productive beta chains. Entries are consolidated by CDR3 protein sequence, retaining the most common genes and DNA. The V and J calls come from TCRdb's annotation, not from the publication. This sample gives about 320,000 distinct CDR3 sequences in total; 14% of them show up just once. The ten largest clones capture about 21% of the sample.

The sample was PBMCs or a T cell subset sorted from them (not recorded which). This chain is built from TRBV11-1 and TRBJ2-7, with no reliable assignment of the D segment. The TCR comes from a man younger than 35 who had mild COVID-19 (a few samples of this study predate the infection). The sample titles of this study are shuffled in the database, so cell type and time point are left out; the donor was told from shared clones. CDR3 loop: CASSSPADGSYEQYF. The DNA sequence is given as TGTGCCAGCAGCTCCCCGGCGGACGGCTCCTACGAGCAGTACTTC.